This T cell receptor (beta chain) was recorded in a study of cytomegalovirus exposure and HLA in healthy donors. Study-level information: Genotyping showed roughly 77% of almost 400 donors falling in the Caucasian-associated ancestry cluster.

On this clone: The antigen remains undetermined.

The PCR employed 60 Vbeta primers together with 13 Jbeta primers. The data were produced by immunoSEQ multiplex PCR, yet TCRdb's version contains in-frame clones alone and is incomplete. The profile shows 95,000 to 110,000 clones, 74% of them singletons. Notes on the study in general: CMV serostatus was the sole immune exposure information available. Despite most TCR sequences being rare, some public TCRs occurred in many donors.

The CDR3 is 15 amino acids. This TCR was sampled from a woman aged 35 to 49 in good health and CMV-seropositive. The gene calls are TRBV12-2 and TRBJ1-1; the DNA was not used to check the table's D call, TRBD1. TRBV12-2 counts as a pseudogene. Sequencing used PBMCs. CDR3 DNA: TGTGCAAGTCGCCAGCGACAGGCGCCGAACACTGAAGCTTTCTTT. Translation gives CASRQRQAPNTEAFF.